These 27 T cell receptor beta chains share one sample of origin, sequenced in a study of blood T cells in healthy people across ages. Combining a sample-barcoded 5' primer with a J-beta primer mix, a second PCR ran for roughly 7 to 12 cycles. Each CDR3 protein is one row after TCRdb ran MiXCR on the 5' RACE reads. The sample includes about 720,000 distinct CDR3 sequences, about a fifth of them seen just once. Input material: blood. These receptors all stem from a man between 65 and 85 years old in good health.

The V call is TRBV24-1, the J call TRBJ2-3, with 8 bases fitting TRBD1. The V and J ends lost 5 bases and 1 base, in that order; junction bases with no gene match: 4. The CDR3 runs 15 residues. Germline CDR1 reads KGHDR; CDR2 reads SFDVKD. CDR3 in DNA: TGTGCCACCAGTGTAACAGGGGGTGGCACAGATACGCAGTATTTT. Its translation: CATSVTGGGTDTQYF.

This clonotype was seen just once. The chain combines TRBV6-2 or TRBV6-3 with TRBJ2-1; 9 nucleotides match TRBD2. V lost 8 bases to trimming and J lost 2 bases; unmatched junction nucleotides: 7. Per the germline V gene, CDR1 is MNHEY and CDR2 is SVGEGT. The CDR3 loop spans 15 amino acids. This CDR3 is CASGLAGGPYNEQFF. The CDR3 DNA reads as TGTGCCAGCGGACTGGCGGGGGGGCCCTACAATGAGCAGTTCTTC.

This clonotype has just a few counts. The chain is built from TRBV3-1 and TRBJ2-3; no reliable D call. The germline V gene has CDR1 LGHDT and CDR2 YNNKEL (reference sequence). V was cut by 7 bases and J by 2 bases, with 10 bases left in between. This CDR3 region has 13 residues. CDR3 in amino acids: CASTHQATDTQYF. The CDR3 DNA reads TGTGCCAGCACCCACCAGGCCACAGATACGCAGTATTTT.

This clonotype has only a few counts. The rearrangement links TRBV4-3 to TRBJ2-3; no clear D gene. This CDR3 comprises 14 residues. Germline CDR1 reads LGHNA; CDR2 reads YSLEER. V lost 1 base to trimming and J lost 8 bases, with 13 bases between them. The CDR3 nucleotides are TGCGCCAGCAGCCAAGCTAACCCCCGAAGTACGCAGTATTTT. Its translation: CASSQANPRSTQYF.

The genes are TRBV5-1 and TRBJ2-4, with D tentatively TRBD1 or TRBD2 (5 bases each). Between the trimmed V and J ends, which lost 4 bases and 3 bases, there was a span of 14 bases. CDR1 and CDR2 (germline): SGHRS, YFSETQ. CDR3 length: 15 residues. The CDR3 sequence is CASSQGAAGKNIQYF. CDR3 DNA sequence: TGCGCCAGCAGCCAGGGTGCGGCGGGCAAAAACATTCAGTACTTC.

This clonotype was detected a few times. The chain carries TRBV29-1 and TRBJ1-4; no reliable D call. V was shortened by 5 bases and J by 0 bases, with 16 bases between the two germline ends. Germline CDR1 SQVTM, CDR2 ANQGSEA. This CDR3 has 16 amino acids. Written as DNA, the CDR3 is TGCAGCGTTCTGGAGAGTTTCAGTACAACTAATGAAAAACTGTTTTTT. Its protein product is CSVLESFSTTNEKLFF.

This chain uses TRBV9 with TRBJ2-3; TRBD1 is a possible D gene (7 bases). This CDR3 has 17 residues. CDR1 is SGDLS, CDR2 YYNGEE, per germline. With 3 bases removed from V and 1 base from J, the gap between germline ends came to 18 bases. The CDR3 spells CASSGRGTGTGTDTQYF. CDR3 nucleotides: TGTGCCAGCAGCGGGAGGGGAACCGGGACAGGCACAGATACGCAGTATTTT.

The V call is TRBV6-5, the J call TRBJ2-5; D unclear. The closer fit of TRBJ2-7 to the DNA end suggests the J call may be wrong. There are 14 residues in the CDR3. The V gene's germline CDR1 is MNHEY and CDR2 SVGAGI. CDR3 coding DNA: TGTGCCAGCGCAAGCCTGGGGATGGGCAACGAGCAGTACTTC. It is translated as CASASLGMGNEQYF.

The sample holds a few counts of this clonotype. This chain connects TRBV27 to TRBJ1-4; 10 bases line up with TRBD1. Trimming took 4 bases from V and 7 from J; bases not matched to a gene: 12. CDR3 length: 17 residues. The germline CDR1 and CDR2 sequences are MNHEY and SMNVEV (reference sequence). CDR3 amino acids: CASSWETGGRSGEKLFF. The CDR3 DNA reads TGTGCCAGCAGTTGGGAGACAGGGGGCCGGAGCGGTGAAAAACTGTTTTTT.

The chain combines TRBV12-3 or TRBV12-4 with TRBJ1-1, with D tentatively TRBD1 (6 bases). V lost 3 bases, J lost 0 bases, and 11 bases lay in between. The CDR3 sequence is 15 residues long. In nucleotides, the CDR3 is TGTGCCAGCAGTTTTACAGGGACGTTGAACACTGAAGCTTTCTTT. Residues: CASSFTGTLNTEAFF.

This clonotype occurred many times. For the CDR3, the DNA is TGTGCCAGCAGCCGGGACCTTACCTACGAGCAGTACTTC. This translates into CASSRDLTYEQYF. The chain joins TRBV7-2 to TRBJ2-7; D may match TRBD1 or TRBD2 (5 bases each). CDR3 length: 13 residues. Germline-derived CDR1 and CDR2 are SGHTA and FQGNSA. Between the trimmed V and J ends, which lost 5 bases and 2 bases, there was a span of 10 bases.

In its sample, this clonotype was seen many times. This chain links TRBV5-1 with TRBJ2-4, with D possibly being TRBD2 (5 bases). Germline V gives CDR1 SGHRS, CDR2 YFSETQ. This CDR3 has 14 amino acids. Trimming pared 5 bases from V and 2 bases from J, leaving 11 bases between. CDR3 sequence (DNA): TGCGCCAGCAGTAGCGATGGGTCCAAAAACATTCAGTACTTC. Translating gives CASSSDGSKNIQYF.

V usage is TRBV7-9 and J usage is TRBJ2-7; 8 bases agree with TRBD1. The CDR3 covers 13 residues. Per the germline V gene, CDR1 is SEHNR and CDR2 is FQNEAQ (reference sequence). Trimming removed 3 bases from V and 4 bases from J; junction bases left unmatched: 2. The CDR3 sequence: CASSFGTGYEQYV. The CDR3, as DNA: TGTGCCAGCAGCTTCGGGACAGGATACGAGCAGTACGTC.

The chain is built from TRBV6-2 or TRBV6-3 and TRBJ2-7; a weak D match, TRBD2 (6 bases). CDR3 length equals 14 residues. Trimming pared 4 bases from V and 7 bases from J, leaving 17 bases between. Germline CDR1 is MNHEY and CDR2 is SVGEGT. CDR3 in amino acids: CASSFRRGIGEQYV. As DNA, the CDR3 is TGTGCCAGCAGTTTCCGTCGGGGGATAGGTGAGCAGTACGTC.

The V and J genes are TRBV20-1 and TRBJ2-5; 8 nucleotides align to TRBD1. The germline V gene encodes CDR1 DFQATT and CDR2 SNEGSKA (reference sequence). The CDR3 spans 14 residues. Germline trimming cut 5 bases from V and 5 bases from J; bases unmatched to any gene: 10. The CDR3 bases are TGCAGTGCTCCCCAAGTGGGACAGGAGGAGACCCAGTACTTC. It yields the protein CSAPQVGQEETQYF.

This clonotype has just a few counts. The chain has TRBV4-3 and TRBJ2-3; a possible D gene is TRBD2 (7 bases). V lost 4 bases, J lost 5 bases, and 13 bases lay in between. This CDR3 has 14 amino acids. Per germline, CDR1 LGHNA and CDR2 YSLEER. The DNA of the CDR3 is TGCGCCAGCAGCCTAGGGAGGGGGGGAGATACGCAGTATTTT. It translates to CASSLGRGGDTQYF.

The rearrangement joins TRBV6-5 to TRBJ2-5, with TRBD1 matching over 7 bases. The DNA end lines up better with TRBJ2-1; the J call may be wrong. Looked up from germline, CDR1 is MNHEY and CDR2 is SVGAGI. The CDR3 has 14 residues. CDR3 in amino acids: CASSYIPPGQQQFF. In DNA, the CDR3 is TGTGCCAGCAGTTACATACCTCCGGGACAGCAGCAGTTCTTC.

This clonotype came up a few times. The rearrangement links TRBV20-1 to TRBJ2-5, with D perhaps matching TRBD2 (5 bases). The end of the DNA aligns better with TRBJ2-7, so the J call may be wrong. In germline, CDR1 is DFQATT, CDR2 SNEGSKA (reference sequence). The CDR3 contains 12 residues. The CDR3 is CSATDGTYEQYF. For the CDR3, the DNA is TGCAGTGCCACTGACGGGACCTACGAGCAGTACTTC.

Concerning this clonotype: A read error may account for a junction end that differs from germline. The chain combines TRBV20-1 with TRBJ2-5; 7 bases agree with TRBD1. Germline-derived CDR1 and CDR2 are DFQATT and SNEGSKA (reference sequence). The CDR3 length is 14 residues. The CDR3: CSARKTGIRETHYF. In DNA form, the CDR3 reads TGCAGTGCTAGAAAGACAGGGATTCGAGAGACCCACTACTTC.

This rearrangement joins TRBV12-3 or TRBV12-4 to TRBJ2-1; D gene uncertain. Trimming left V 1 base short and J 9 bases short, with 10 bases between. The CDR3 extends over 13 amino acids. CDR3: CASSLVARSEQFF. CDR3 coding DNA: TGTGCCAGCAGTTTAGTGGCTAGGAGTGAGCAGTTCTTC.

This clonotype has only a few counts. This rearrangement joins TRBV7-9 to TRBJ1-4; no definite D call. The CDR3 contains 15 residues. CDR1 and CDR2 from the germline V gene are SEHNR and FQNEAQ (reference sequence). V lost 1 base to trimming and J lost 6 bases, with 12 bases between them. The CDR3 DNA is TGTGCCAGCAGCTTAGATGGAGACCTTGATGAAAAACTGTTTTTT. This gives the protein CASSLDGDLDEKLFF.

This clonotype has at least ten counts. The chain links TRBV4-3 to TRBJ2-1, with a possible D match to TRBD2 (6 bases). This CDR3 region has 13 residues. The V gene's germline CDR1 is LGHNA and CDR2 YSLEER. The ends were cut back, 1 base at V and 15 bases at J, with 16 bases in the middle. The CDR3 DNA reads TGCGCCAGCAGCCAAGTCATAGGGAGGAAGGGGTTCTTC. It yields the protein CASSQVIGRKGFF.

V usage is TRBV15 and J usage is TRBJ2-3; D is possibly TRBD2 (6 bases). This CDR3 contains 16 residues. The V end was cut by 0 bases, the J end by 9 bases, with 19 bases between. Germline CDR1 and CDR2: LNHNV and YYDKDF (reference sequence). The CDR3 protein is CATSRDDKSYGGTQYF. As DNA, the CDR3 is TGTGCCACCAGCAGAGATGATAAGAGTTATGGGGGGACGCAGTATTTT.

This chain uses TRBV7-9 with TRBJ1-1; 7 bases are a match to TRBD1. After removal of 3 bases from V and 8 bases from J, the junction contained 6 bases not matched to a gene. There are 13 residues in the CDR3. Germline V CDR1 and CDR2: SEHNR, FQNEAQ (reference sequence). The CDR3 loop is CASSLGTQGEAFF. The CDR3 DNA follows: TGTGCCAGCAGCTTGGGTACACAGGGGGAAGCTTTCTTT.

The rearrangement links TRBV3-1 to TRBJ2-1; no clear D gene. Trimming pared 1 base from V and 6 bases from J, leaving 7 bases between. CDR1 is LGHDT and CDR2 is YNNKEL in the germline V gene (reference sequence). The CDR3 spans 13 residues. CDR3 loop: CASSQGIINEQFF. For the CDR3, the DNA is TGTGCCAGCAGCCAAGGTATAATCAATGAGCAGTTCTTC.

In this sample, this clonotype turned up a few times. This chain connects TRBV5-1 to TRBJ2-7, with unresolved D. The CDR3 sequence is 12 residues long. Germline CDR1 SGHRS, CDR2 YFSETQ. The germline V and J ends were trimmed by 1 base and 2 bases, with 4 bases remaining between them. As DNA, the CDR3 is TGCGCCAGCAGCTTGCCCGCCTACGAGCAGTACTTC. Translating gives CASSLPAYEQYF.

The rearrangement uses TRBV30 and TRBJ2-1; 10 bases map to TRBD2. Trimming took 2 bases from V and 2 from J; bases not matched to a gene: 9. Germline assignment: CDR1 GTSNPN and CDR2 SVGIG (reference sequence). CDR3 length: 17 amino acids. CDR3 sequence: CAWSPTRTSGPYNEQFF. As DNA, the CDR3 is TGTGCCTGGAGTCCTACCCGGACTAGCGGTCCCTACAATGAGCAGTTCTTC.